The clone carrying this T cell receptor (beta chain) was counted between two and nine times. The data are from a study of cytomegalovirus exposure and HLA in healthy donors. Only in-frame clones appear in the TCRdb table, and some are missing; sequencing was by immunoSEQ multiplex PCR. The sample consists of 250,000 to 300,000 clones, 80% to 90% of them appearing once. There are 14 residues in the CDR3. Trimming pared 2 bases from V and 1 base from J, leaving 9 bases between. The germline V gene has CDR1 SGDLS and CDR2 YYNGEE. The sequence was collected from a woman younger than 30 in good health and CMV-seronegative. The sequenced sample was PBMCs. This chain links TRBV9 with TRBJ2-5; TRBD2 is a possible D gene (5 bases). Here the CDR3 DNA reads TGTGCCAGCAGCGTGGCGGGCCTCCAAGAGACCCAGTACTTC. It yields the protein CASSVAGLQETQYF.